The 26 T cell receptor beta chains listed next were all sequenced from one sample in a study of blood T cell repertoires in COVID-19 (dated by TCRdb to about 2020). Receptor amplification or capture employed the immunoSEQ multiplex PCR assay. TCRdb carries this immuneACCESS record with in-frame sequences only. Its versions omit some clonotypes, under half of them owing to an unresolved V gene in the studies checked, with the rest unexplained. The sample data list some 360,000 clones, and 80% to 90% of these were observed just once. The ten largest account for over 2% of the sample. Sequences were obtained from peripheral blood. The receptor set was obtained from a woman aged 55-70 years with COVID-19, enrolled during active disease.

DNA for the CDR3: TGTGCCAGCAGCGAATCGGTGGGGGGAGCAGATACGCAGTATTTT. It specifies CASSESVGGADTQYF. The J gene is TRBJ2-3, the V gene TRBV28; TRBD2 is a possible D gene (6 bases). The germline V gene encodes CDR1 MDHEN and CDR2 SYDVKM. This CDR3 has 15 amino acids. Trimming removed 6 bases at V and 4 bases at J, with 17 bases between.

V and J are TRBV7-6 and TRBJ1-1; no clear D. This CDR3 comprises 14 residues. In germline, CDR1 is SGHVS, CDR2 FNYEAQ. Deletions cut 0 bases from V and 6 bases from J, with 11 bases between. The CDR3 sequence: CASSLAVVGSEAFF. The CDR3 nucleotides are TGTGCCAGCAGCTTAGCTGTCGTTGGCTCTGAAGCTTTCTTT.

This sequence joins TRBV6-5 and TRBJ1-1; tentatively, D is TRBD1 (5 bases). The CDR3 is 14 residues long. The V end was cut by 6 bases, the J end by 6 bases, with 17 bases between. Germline loops: CDR1 MNHEY, CDR2 SVGAGI. CDR3 in amino acids: CASRSTQGIPEAFF. Written as DNA, the CDR3 is TGTGCCAGCAGATCCACGCAGGGAATTCCTGAAGCTTTCTTT.

The J gene is TRBJ2-4, the V gene TRBV6-1; D is undetermined. The CDR3 contains 13 residues. Trimming pared 1 base from V and 4 bases from J, leaving 5 bases between. Germline loops: CDR1 MNHNS, CDR2 SASEGT. CDR3 DNA sequence: TGTGCCAGCAGTGAAGTACGGAAAAACATTCAGTACTTC. Its translation is CASSEVRKNIQYF.

The rearrangement links TRBV6-5 to TRBJ2-3; D is ambiguous. CDR1 is MNHEY and CDR2 is SVGAGI in the germline V gene. This CDR3 comprises 15 residues. Trimming removed 5 bases at V and 0 bases at J, with 12 bases between. The CDR3 bases are TGTGCCAGCAGTCAAAGGAGTGCTAGCACAGATACGCAGTATTTT. This codes for CASSQRSASTDTQYF.

This clone occurred a few times. The chain has TRBV4-2 and TRBJ2-1, with a weak D call TRBD1 (7 bases). The CDR3 runs to 18 residues. The germline V gene has CDR1 LGHNA and CDR2 YNFKEQ. V dropped 0 bases and J dropped 1 base, with 16 bases sitting between them. Here the CDR3 DNA reads TGTGCCAGCAGCCAAGATAGGACAGGAGGGGGATCCTACAATGAGCAGTTCTTC. It encodes CASSQDRTGGGSYNEQFF.

The sample holds a few counts of this clone. This chain uses TRBV10-3 with TRBJ1-5; 7 bases line up with TRBD1. Germline loops: CDR1 ENHRY, CDR2 SYGVKD. Germline trimming cut 7 bases from V and 4 bases from J; bases unmatched to any gene: 16. The CDR3 totals 17 residues. The CDR3 DNA reads TGTGCCATCACTATAACCTCCGGGACAGAAAGAAATCAGCCCCAGCATTTT. Protein product: CAITITSGTERNQPQHF.

The V gene is TRBV9, the J gene TRBJ1-5, with a possible D match to TRBD1 (5 bases). Germline V lookup: CDR1 SGDLS, CDR2 YYNGEE. CDR3 length: 15 residues. The V gene lost 4 bases and the J gene lost 6 bases, with 17 bases spanning the gap. This CDR3 reads CASSPGTAVIQPQHF. The CDR3 bases are TGTGCCAGCAGCCCCGGGACTGCTGTAATTCAGCCCCAGCATTTT.

The V call is TRBV2, the J call TRBJ2-1; 10 bases map to TRBD2. Germline CDR1 reads SNHLY; CDR2 reads FYNNEI. J lost 4 bases, V lost 6 bases, and 3 bases had no gene match. The CDR3 has 14 residues. The CDR3 sequence is CASRVAGGYNEQFF. The CDR3 DNA is TGTGCCAGCAGGGTAGCGGGGGGATACAATGAGCAGTTCTTC.

This sequence joins TRBV7-2 and TRBJ1-1; no reliable D call. The CDR3 consists of 14 residues. Germline CDR1 reads SGHTA; CDR2 reads FQGNSA. Trimming left V 0 bases short and J 0 bases short, with 5 bases between. This CDR3 reads CASSLAALNTEAFF. The CDR3 DNA sequence: TGTGCCAGCAGCTTAGCGGCCCTGAACACTGAAGCTTTCTTT.

As regards this clone: This sample includes further DNA sequences coding for the same CDR3. The V call is TRBV5-1, the J call TRBJ1-4; maybe TRBD1 (5 bases). This CDR3 spans 15 amino acids. V shed 1 base and J shed 2 bases, with 9 bases lying between them. CDR1 and CDR2 from the germline V gene are SGHRS and YFSETQ. CDR3 coding DNA: TGCGCCAGCAGCTTGACAGGTACCACTAATGAAAAACTGTTTTTT. Its translation is CASSLTGTTNEKLFF.

The DNA for the CDR3 is TGCGCCAGCAGCTCTTTCAATGAGCAGTTCTTC. Translating it yields CASSSFNEQFF. The chain couples TRBV5-1 to TRBJ2-1; D remains unclear. The CDR3 loop spans 11 amino acids. Trimming stripped 3 bases from V and 6 bases from J, with 4 bases between. The germline V gene has CDR1 SGHRS and CDR2 YFSETQ.

For the CDR3, the DNA is TGTGCCAGCAGTTATCAGGGGGCGAACACCGGGGAGCTGTTTTTT. This codes for CASSYQGANTGELFF. The genes are TRBV28 and TRBJ2-2; 7 bases are a match to TRBD1. The CDR3 has 15 amino acids. From germline, CDR1 is MDHEN and CDR2 SYDVKM. V lost 4 bases, J lost 0 bases, and 2 bases stayed unmatched.

This chain joins TRBV5-1 and TRBJ2-3, with TRBD2 matching 10 bases. The CDR3 consists of 15 residues. CDR1 SGHRS and CDR2 YFSETQ come from the germline V gene. The J segment lost 3 bases and the V segment lost 5 bases, leaving 6 bases of the junction unmatched. The CDR3, as DNA: TGCGCCAGCAGGAGCGGGGGGGCCTCAACAGATACGCAGTATTTT. Its protein product is CASRSGGASTDTQYF.

V and J are TRBV27 and TRBJ1-2; D might be TRBD1 (6 bases). From germline, CDR1 is MNHEY and CDR2 SMNVEV (reference sequence). V lost 6 bases and J 7 bases, leaving 15 bases between the germline ends. This CDR3 comprises 13 residues. The CDR3 here is CASRQGGGRGYTF. The CDR3, as DNA: TGTGCCAGCAGACAGGGTGGCGGGCGTGGCTACACCTTC.

The chain combines TRBV2 with TRBJ2-3; TRBD2 agrees at 10 bases. This CDR3 contains 14 residues. The J segment lost 6 bases and the V segment lost 6 bases, leaving 6 bases of the junction unmatched. Germline loops: CDR1 SNHLY, CDR2 FYNNEI. The CDR3 sequence is CASRRAGGSDTQYF. CDR3 in DNA: TGTGCCAGCAGAAGAGCGGGGGGGAGTGATACGCAGTATTTT.

The CDR3 nucleotides are TGCGCCAGCAGCCCGGGACAGGGGATCAATCAGCCCCAGCATTTT. It translates to CASSPGQGINQPQHF. The chain recombines TRBV10-2 with TRBJ1-5, with TRBD1 identical over 10 bases. The CDR3 runs to 15 residues. In germline, CDR1 is WSHSY, CDR2 SAAADI. V was pared by 6 bases and J by 3 bases, with 5 bases of the junction left unmatched.

In DNA, the CDR3 is TGTGCCAGCAGCCTACTACCGACCGGGGAGGCCTATAATTCACCCCTCCACTTT. It codes for CASSLLPTGEAYNSPLHF. The chain uses TRBV7-3 and TRBJ1-6; D remains unclear. Trimming removed 5 bases at V and 2 bases at J, with 19 bases between. The CDR3 has 18 residues. Germline V CDR1 and CDR2: SGHTA, FQGTGA.

This sequence joins TRBV2 and TRBJ2-7; no firm D call. The germline CDR1 and CDR2 sequences are SNHLY and FYNNEI. V lost 1 base, J lost 5 bases, and 9 bases lay in between. This CDR3 comprises 13 residues. The CDR3 DNA reads as TGTGCCAGCAGTGAAGGATGGGCCGACGAGCAGTACTTC. Amino acids: CASSEGWADEQYF.

The chain employs TRBV27 and TRBJ2-7, with 7 bases lining up with TRBD1. The junction had 11 bases not matched to a gene; V was cut back by 5 bases and J by 4 bases. The V gene's germline CDR1 is MNHEY and CDR2 SMNVEV (reference sequence). CDR3 length equals 15 residues. CDR3 sequence reads: CASSPPGQRLYEQYF. The CDR3 DNA reads as TGTGCCAGCAGTCCTCCGGGACAGAGACTTTACGAGCAGTACTTC.

The chain uses TRBV18 and TRBJ2-7, with TRBD2 as a possible D gene (5 bases). Trimming took off 5 bases at V and 7 bases at J, with 21 bases between the two ends. Germline CDR1 reads KGHSH; CDR2 reads LQKENI. This CDR3 region has 15 residues. CDR3 DNA sequence: TGTGCCAGCTCATTTGGCTTTTTAACCCCGGGGGAGCAGTACTTC. It translates to CASSFGFLTPGEQYF.

V gene TRBV6-5 combines with J gene TRBJ2-3; D is uncertain. This CDR3 contains 12 residues. V dropped 8 bases and J dropped 4 bases, with 10 bases sitting between them. Germline V gene lookup returns CDR1 MNHEY and CDR2 SVGAGI. CDR3 coding DNA: TGTGCCAGCCGACAACTGGCAGATACGCAGTATTTT. Protein product: CASRQLADTQYF.

Here the CDR3 reads CASSSTPGLADTDTQYF. The CDR3 DNA sequence: TGTGCCAGCAGCTCTACCCCCGGACTAGCGGACACAGATACGCAGTATTTT. The chain links TRBV7-9 to TRBJ2-3; 10 bases line up with TRBD2. Trimming cost V 4 bases and J 2 bases; bases outside gene matches: 9. The CDR3 contains 17 residues. CDR1 and CDR2 from the germline V gene are SEHNR and FQNEAQ (reference sequence). Combining the CDR3 with reference TRBV7-9 and TRBJ2-3 gives the whole variable domain DTGVSQNPRHKITKRGQNVTFRCDPISEHNRLYWYRQTLGQGPEFLTYFQNEAQLEKSRLLSDRFSAERPKGSFSTLEIQRTEQGDSAMYLCASSSTPGLADTDTQYFGPGTRLTVL.

The chain employs TRBV9 and TRBJ1-2; D may be TRBD1 (6 bases). Germline assignment: CDR1 SGDLS and CDR2 YYNGEE. This CDR3 comprises 15 residues. Trimming pared 3 bases from V and 3 bases from J, leaving 15 bases between. The DNA for the CDR3 is TGTGCCAGCAGCGAATTGTCCAGGGGCGACTATGGCTACACCTTC. Translating it yields CASSELSRGDYGYTF.

The chain employs TRBV5-8 and TRBJ1-2; D possibly corresponds to TRBD1 (6 bases). This CDR3 comprises 15 residues. Trimming took off 4 bases at V and 1 base at J, with 14 bases between the two ends. Germline V gives CDR1 SGHTS, CDR2 YDEGEE. The CDR3 loop is CASSRPQGFNYGYTF. DNA of the CDR3: TGTGCCAGCAGCCGACCACAGGGATTTAACTATGGCTACACCTTC. Looking up the rest from reference TRBV5-8 and TRBJ1-2 gives the full variable domain: EAGVTQSPTHLIKTRGQQATLRCSPISGHTSVYWYQQALGLGLQFLLWYDEGEERNRGNFPPRFSGRQFPNYSSELNVNALELEDSALYLCASSRPQGFNYGYTFGSGTRLTVV.

As for this clone: At one boundary the junction diverges from the germline segment, which might be a read error. CDR3 in DNA: TGTGCTAGCAGCCCCAGGGGCGGGGGAGGAGAGACCCAGTACTTC. This sequence encodes CASSPRGGGGETQYF. The V and J genes are TRBV7-7 and TRBJ2-5; a weak D match, TRBD2 (7 bases). Germline-derived CDR1 and CDR2 are SSHAT and FNYEAQ (reference sequence). This CDR3 region has 15 residues. Variable domain in full (rest from reference TRBV7-7 and TRBJ2-5): GAGVSQSPRYKVTKRGQDVTLRCDPISSHATLYWYQQALGQGPEFLTYFNYEAQPDKSGLPSDRFSAERPEGSISTLTIQRTEQRDSAMYRCASSPRGGGGETQYFGPGTRLLVL.